This T cell receptor (beta chain) was identified during a study of T cell changes during pregnancy in multiple sclerosis (dated by TCRdb to about 2019). Context from the whole study: In women with multiple sclerosis, the researchers looked at how the T cell repertoire shifted as pregnancy progressed.

A remark on this clone: It has no known antigen specificity. No quality values exist for individual bases; no much larger clone is one base distant.

Relative to germline, V is 6 bases shorter and J is 2 bases shorter, with 17 bases between their ends. The CDR1 and CDR2 encoded by the germline V gene (reference sequence) are MNHEY and SMNVEV. The CDR3 numbers 15 residues from cysteine through phenylalanine. Of all the DNA, just the CDR3 is kept, 45 bases in frame from base 1. Libraries were prepared through the immunoSEQ multiplex PCR assay. TCRdb limited this immuneACCESS table to in-frame rearrangements with V and J called. A share of clones is missing; checked studies link under half to unresolved V genes, and the rest is unexplained. The sample profile shows fewer than 75,000 clones; approximately 90% of them were found once. The ten largest clonotypes hold roughly 3.5% of the sample.

This sequence was found in a female donor in good health, enrolled as a control in a pregnancy study. Source: peripheral blood, taken after pregnancy. The receptor chain draws on TRBV27 and TRBJ2-7; TRBD2 is perhaps the D gene, given 5 matching bases. The CDR3 region has the sequence CASRDEGEYTYEQYF. The sequenced DNA: TGTGCCAGCAGGGACGAGGGAGAGTACACCTACGAGCAGTACTTC.